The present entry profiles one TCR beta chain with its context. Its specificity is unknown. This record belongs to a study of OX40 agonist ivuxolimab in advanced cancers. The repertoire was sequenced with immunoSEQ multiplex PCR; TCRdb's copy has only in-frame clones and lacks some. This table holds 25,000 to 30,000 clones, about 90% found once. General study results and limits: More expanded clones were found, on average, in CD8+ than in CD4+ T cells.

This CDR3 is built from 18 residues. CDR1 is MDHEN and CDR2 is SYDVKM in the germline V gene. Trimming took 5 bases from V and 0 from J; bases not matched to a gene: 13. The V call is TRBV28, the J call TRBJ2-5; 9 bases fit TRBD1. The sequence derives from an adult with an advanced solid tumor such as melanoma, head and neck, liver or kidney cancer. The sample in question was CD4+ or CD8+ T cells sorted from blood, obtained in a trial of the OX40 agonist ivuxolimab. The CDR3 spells CASSEDRGEPKYQETQYF. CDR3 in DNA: TGTGCCAGCAGTGAAGACAGGGGGGAACCAAAGTACCAAGAGACCCAGTACTTC.